The clone carrying this TCR beta chain was observed at least ten times. The data originate from a study of cytotoxic CD8 clonotypes in ibrutinib-treated CLL. The overall study: Of the patients, about a dozen were relapsed/refractory, around 16 treatment-naive and fewer than 18 IGHV unmutated.

CDR3 length: 16 residues. Trimming removed 4 bases at V and 0 bases at J, with 13 bases between. CDR1 and CDR2 from the germline V gene are MNHNS and SASEGT. The method was immunoSEQ multiplex PCR; TCRdb's version includes in-frame clones alone and lacks a portion of them. The sample contains some 150,000 clones, 60% to 80% of which appear only once. The V gene is TRBV6-1, the J gene TRBJ1-3; D ambiguous. The sequence was collected from a human donor with chronic lymphocytic leukemia. This specimen consisted of PBMCs, obtained after 12 months of ibrutinib treatment. CDR3 loop: CASSGTIPYSGNTIYF. The CDR3 nucleotides read TGTGCCAGCAGTGGAACGATTCCTTACTCTGGAAACACCATATATTTT.